This passage covers 7 T cell receptor beta chains from one sample sequenced in a study of T-cell reconstitution after alpha-beta-depleted transplantation in children. A library of TCRbeta sequences, prepared with unique molecular identifiers, was generated. Via MiXCR, TCRdb re-called the PCR reads, giving one row per CDR3 protein. The sample lists about 500,000 distinct CDR3 sequences, roughly an eighth occurring once. This specimen was PBMCs, mostly from graft donor cells, taken 180 days after TCRalphabeta/CD19-depleted stem cell transplant. The origin of the receptors is a female patient aged 2 to 10 who had a stem cell transplant for aplastic anemia, so the T cells may come from the graft donor.

This clonotype has more than one count but fewer than ten. The rearrangement uses TRBV7-9 and TRBJ2-1, with D unresolved. V lost 1 base and J lost 9, with 7 bases in between. Per the germline V gene, CDR1 is SEHNR and CDR2 is FQNEAQ (reference sequence). This CDR3 has 12 residues. The CDR3 sequence: CASSLGYGEQFF. In DNA form, the CDR3 reads TGTGCCAGCAGCTTAGGCTACGGTGAGCAGTTCTTC.

V usage is TRBV7-8 and J usage is TRBJ1-5; TRBD1 is a possible D gene (6 bases). The CDR3 is made up of 15 amino acids. V was shortened by 1 base and J by 5 bases, with 12 bases between the two germline ends. Germline values: CDR1 SGHVS, CDR2 FQNEAQ. The CDR3 DNA reads TGTGCCAGCAGCTTAGTAGGACAGACATATCAGCCCCAGCATTTT. Amino acids: CASSLVGQTYQPQHF.

This clonotype was counted a few times. The chain joins TRBV21-1 to TRBJ2-7; the table's D call, TRBD1, was not checked against the DNA. TRBV21-1 is a listed pseudogene. The CDR3 runs 15 residues. In DNA, the CDR3 is TGTGCCAGCAGCAATGGTAGGGGACCCGAGTGCGAGCAGTACGTC. Its protein product is CASSNGRGPECEQYV.

V and J are TRBV15 and TRBJ2-7, with 12 bases identical to TRBD1. This CDR3 region has 16 residues. The V gene's germline CDR1 is LNHNV and CDR2 YYDKDF (reference sequence). V trimming: 5 bases; J trimming: 2 bases; junction bases outside the gene matches: 7. This CDR3 reads CATSVTGTGGPYEQYF. The CDR3 nucleotides read TGTGCCACCAGCGTAACCGGGACAGGGGGCCCCTACGAGCAGTACTTC.

This clonotype was seen a single time. The V gene is TRBV5-1, the J gene TRBJ2-5; D is undetermined. V was shortened by 4 bases and J by 2 bases, with 9 bases between the two germline ends. Germline V gene data show CDR1 as SGHRS and CDR2 as YFSETQ. CDR3 length equals 13 residues. CDR3 region: CASSMNEQETQYF. In DNA form, the CDR3 reads TGCGCCAGCAGCATGAACGAACAAGAGACCCAGTACTTC. Complete variable domain (other parts from reference TRBV5-1 and TRBJ2-5): KAGVTQTPRYLIKTRGQQVTLSCSPISGHRSVSWYQQTPGQGLQFLFEYFSETQRNKGNFPGRFSGRQFSNSRSEMNVSTLELGDSALYLCASSMNEQETQYFGPGTRLLVL.

This clonotype has just a few counts. The J gene is TRBJ2-7, the V gene TRBV7-9, with TRBD2 matching 14 bases. Germline-derived CDR1 and CDR2 are SEHNR and FQNEAQ (reference sequence). Unmatched junction bases numbered 6, after V lost 3 bases and J lost 2 bases. The CDR3 has 17 amino acids. The DNA of the CDR3 is TGTGCCAGCAGCTTGGGACTAGCGGGAGCGATCCCCTACGAGCAGTACGTC. It is translated as CASSLGLAGAIPYEQYV.

The chain uses TRBV12-3 or TRBV12-4 and TRBJ1-2, with D hard to call. Trimming took off 1 base at V and 3 bases at J, with 12 bases between the two ends. The CDR3 length is 15 residues. The CDR3 DNA sequence: TGTGCCAGCAGTTTAGACGTTGTGGAGGACTATGGCTACACCTTC. This codes for CASSLDVVEDYGYTF.